The rows below give T cell receptor beta chains drawn from one sample of a study of response to subunit inactivated influenza vaccine. One entry per CDR3 protein results from TCRdb running MiXCR on the RT-PCR reads. The sample includes about 180,000 distinct CDR3 sequences, about 10% of them seen just once. The sample here was non-naive T cells sorted from PBMCs, taken on the day of vaccination. The source of these receptors is a man between 45 and 60 years old who received an inactivated influenza vaccine. Each CDR3 is given with its conserved first and last residue. A D gene is named only where the DNA matches it firmly. Rows give clone size only sometimes, using once, few, many, or a class for an expanded clone.

CDR3 length: 15; V gene: TRBV6-5; J gene: TRBJ2-2; clone size: NA; D gene: TRBD2; CDR3 DNA: TGTGCCAGCAGTTACCGTAGCGGGAGGGGCGGGGAGCTGTTTTTT; CDR3 protein: CASSYRSGRGGELFF
CDR3 length: 13; V gene: TRBV7-2; J gene: TRBJ1-1; clone size: many; D gene: NA; CDR3 DNA: TGTGCCAGCAGAGAAACAGGGTCCACTGAAGCTTTCTTT; CDR3 protein: CASRETGSTEAFF
CDR3 length: 13; V gene: TRBV10-2; J gene: TRBJ2-7; clone size: many; D gene: TRBD2; CDR3 DNA: TGCGCCAGCAGGTTGGGACTAGCACCTGAGCAGTACTTC; CDR3 protein: CASRLGLAPEQYF
CDR3 length: 13; V gene: TRBV12-3/TRBV12-4; J gene: TRBJ2-2; clone size: few; D gene: NA; CDR3 DNA: TGTGCCAGCAGTTTAAATACGAACGGGGAGCTGTTTTTT; CDR3 protein: CASSLNTNGELFF
CDR3 length: 14; V gene: TRBV18; J gene: TRBJ2-7; clone size: NA; D gene: NA; CDR3 DNA: TGTGCCAGCTCACCACCGATGGGGTCCGACGAGCAGTACTTC; CDR3 protein: CASSPPMGSDEQYF
CDR3 length: 13; V gene: TRBV28; J gene: TRBJ2-4; clone size: many; D gene: NA; CDR3 DNA: TGTGCCAGCAGCCCCGGCTCGTTGGGCATTCAGTACTTC; CDR3 protein: CASSPGSLGIQYF
CDR3 length: 16; V gene: TRBV27; J gene: TRBJ2-1; clone size: NA; D gene: TRBD2; CDR3 DNA: TGTGCCAGCAGCTTCTTAGCGGGAGATCACTACAATGAGCAGTTCTTC; CDR3 protein: CASSFLAGDHYNEQFF
CDR3 length: 14; V gene: TRBV7-9; J gene: TRBJ2-1; clone size: NA; D gene: NA; CDR3 DNA: TGTGCCAGCAGCTTAGGGTCTGTAAGTGGTGAGCAGTTCTTC; CDR3 protein: CASSLGSVSGEQFF
CDR3 length: 12; V gene: TRBV28; J gene: TRBJ1-2; clone size: NA; D gene: NA; CDR3 DNA: TGTGCCAGCAGTTTATTGTTCAGGGTCCCCACCTTC; CDR3 protein: CASSLLFRVPTF
CDR3 length: 18; V gene: TRBV11-1; J gene: TRBJ2-7; clone size: few; D gene: NA; CDR3 DNA: TGTGCCAGCAGCCCGGTCCAACCCGGGACACTATTACCCTACGAGCAGTACTTC; CDR3 protein: CASSPVQPGTLLPYEQYF
CDR3 length: 17; V gene: TRBV7-9; J gene: TRBJ2-5; clone size: NA; D gene: NA; CDR3 DNA: TGTGCCAGCAGCTTAGGGGCAGACTCCGGGCGGGGAGAGACCCAGTACTTC; CDR3 protein: CASSLGADSGRGETQYF
CDR3 length: 14; V gene: TRBV6-2/TRBV6-3; J gene: TRBJ2-7; clone size: few; D gene: TRBD1; CDR3 DNA: TGTGCCAGCAGGGGGACAGTCTCCCGCTACGAGCAGTACTTC; CDR3 protein: CASRGTVSRYEQYF
CDR3 length: 14; V gene: TRBV30; J gene: TRBJ2-5; clone size: NA; D gene: NA; CDR3 DNA: TGTGCCTGGAGTGTAGGGTCCCATAAAGAGACCCAGTACTTC; CDR3 protein: CAWSVGSHKETQYF
CDR3 length: 15; V gene: TRBV5-1; J gene: TRBJ2-5; clone size: many; D gene: TRBD1; CDR3 DNA: TGCGCCAGCAGCTTTGGCAGGGGGTTCCAAGAGACCCAGTACTTC; CDR3 protein: CASSFGRGFQETQYF
CDR3 length: 15; V gene: TRBV25-1; J gene: TRBJ2-2; clone size: few; D gene: TRBD1; CDR3 DNA: TGTGCCAGCAGGAGGGGACAGGGGGCAAACGGGGAGCTGTTTTTT; CDR3 protein: CASRRGQGANGELFF
CDR3 length: 16; V gene: TRBV5-1; J gene: TRBJ2-1; clone size: NA; D gene: TRBD2; CDR3 DNA: TGCGCCAGCAGCCCAAACGCCGGGACTAGCGTGAATGAGCAGTTCTTC; CDR3 protein: CASSPNAGTSVNEQFF
CDR3 length: 17; V gene: TRBV28; J gene: TRBJ2-3; clone size: few; D gene: NA; CDR3 DNA: TGTGCCAGCAGTTTACGTACTCTAGCACCAAGCACAGATACGCAGTATTTT; CDR3 protein: CASSLRTLAPSTDTQYF
CDR3 length: 15; V gene: TRBV28; J gene: TRBJ1-4; clone size: NA; D gene: TRBD1; CDR3 DNA: TGTACCAGCAGGGGACTCGGGACAGGGAGTGAAAAACTGTTTTTT; CDR3 protein: CTSRGLGTGSEKLFF
CDR3 length: 13; V gene: TRBV7-9; J gene: TRBJ1-1; clone size: many; D gene: NA; CDR3 DNA: TGTGCCAGTTGTGGTGGGGGCTGCACTGAAGCTTTCTTT; CDR3 protein: CASCGGGCTEAFF
CDR3 length: 13; V gene: TRBV10-3; J gene: TRBJ1-1; clone size: many; D gene: NA; CDR3 DNA: TGTGCCATCAGTGACCGCCAGGGTCTTGAAGCTTTCTTT; CDR3 protein: CAISDRQGLEAFF
CDR3 length: 12; V gene: TRBV20-1; J gene: TRBJ1-1; clone size: few; D gene: NA; CDR3 DNA: TGCAGTGCTAGTGAGAAGTTTACTGAAGCTTTCTTT; CDR3 protein: CSASEKFTEAFF
CDR3 length: 14; V gene: TRBV5-1; J gene: TRBJ2-5; clone size: NA; D gene: TRBD1; CDR3 DNA: TGCGCCAGCAGCGCGTCTACAGGGGGGGAGACCCAGTACTTC; CDR3 protein: CASSASTGGETQYF
CDR3 length: 11; V gene: TRBV10-3; J gene: TRBJ2-5; clone size: many; D gene: TRBD1; CDR3 DNA: TGTGCCACCGGTACAGGGGTGACCCAGTACTTC; CDR3 protein: CATGTGVTQYF
CDR3 length: 14; V gene: TRBV5-8; J gene: TRBJ1-2; clone size: few; D gene: NA; CDR3 DNA: TGTGCCAGCAGCTTAGACTCAAGGGGCTATGGCTACACCTTC; CDR3 protein: CASSLDSRGYGYTF
CDR3 length: 15; V gene: TRBV5-1; J gene: TRBJ1-6; clone size: many; D gene: TRBD1; CDR3 DNA: TGCGCCAGCAGCTTGGTGGGACAGGGAAGTTCACCCCTCCACTTT; CDR3 protein: CASSLVGQGSSPLHF
CDR3 length: 16; V gene: TRBV11-2; J gene: TRBJ2-5; clone size: NA; D gene: TRBD1; CDR3 DNA: TGTGCCAGCAGCCAAGCGGGGACAGGGGGCCGAGAGACCCAGTACTTC; CDR3 protein: CASSQAGTGGRETQYF
CDR3 length: 15; V gene: TRBV12-3/TRBV12-4; J gene: TRBJ2-1; clone size: few; D gene: TRBD2; CDR3 DNA: TGTGCCAGCAAGGGCGGGAGTGTCTCCTACAATGAGCAGTTCTTC; CDR3 protein: CASKGGSVSYNEQFF